The entry below describes one TCR beta chain. As originally analysed: Using reference gene primer amplification, nucleated cell counts were estimated. Assay used: immunoSEQ multiplex PCR; TCRdb lists only in-frame clones, some missing. V, J and clone size reflect that table, while D and trimming were determined from the DNA. Seen here are fewer than 450,000 clones, 87% observed once, and the top ten hold just under 6.5%. The CDR3 runs to 17 residues. The V gene's germline CDR1 is LNHDA and CDR2 SQIVND (reference sequence). Between the trimmed V and J ends, which lost 2 bases and 1 base, there was a span of 14 bases. These data originate in a study of blood T cell repertoires in COVID-19. For the study at large: Samples taken during acute and convalescent COVID-19 were collected in the United States, Italy and Spain. Sample material is recorded as cDNA or gDNA derived from T cells, B-cell-depleted T cells, or PBMCs.

Those enrolled in Seattle joined during active infection and were followed longitudinally afterward. This receptor was identified in a woman aged 45-60 years with COVID-19, enrolled during active disease. The chain carries TRBV19 and TRBJ1-4; TRBD1 is a possible D gene (6 bases). Material for sequencing was peripheral blood. The CDR3 coding sequence is TGTGCCAGTAGTATAAACGGACAGCCTAGAACTAATGAAAAACTGTTTTTT. Translating gives CASSINGQPRTNEKLFF.